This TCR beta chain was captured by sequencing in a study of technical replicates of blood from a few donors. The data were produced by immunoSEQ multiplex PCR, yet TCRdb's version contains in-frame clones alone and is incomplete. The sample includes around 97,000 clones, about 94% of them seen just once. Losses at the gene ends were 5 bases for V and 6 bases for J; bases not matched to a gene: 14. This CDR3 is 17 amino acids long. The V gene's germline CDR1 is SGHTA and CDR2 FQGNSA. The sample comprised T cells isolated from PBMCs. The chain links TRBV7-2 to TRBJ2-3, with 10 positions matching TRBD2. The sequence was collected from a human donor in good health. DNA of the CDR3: TGTGCCAGCAGCAATCCTATAGCGGGAGGCTTTGGGGATACGCAGTATTTT. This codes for CASSNPIAGGFGDTQYF.